The source of this T cell receptor (beta chain) is a study of CXCR3-negative and CXCR3-positive naive CD8 T cells. Study-wide results and caveats: Both naive subsets carried similar amounts of surface CD5, so TCR strength was inferred from TRB CDR3 properties.

Each CD8+ T cell subset was flow-sorted in triplicate. Every sort contained 250,000 to 300,000 cells. Note on this clonotype: Its antigen is unknown.

In preparing the TRB cDNA libraries, 5' RACE with UMI labels was used. Reanalyzing the 5' RACE reads, TCRdb keeps one entry per CDR3 protein, without DNA. The sample data list tens of thousands of distinct CDR3 sequences. Looked up from germline, CDR1 is SQVTM and CDR2 is ANQGSEA. The CDR3 contains 12 residues. The chain is built from TRBV29-1 and TRBJ2-1. The source material was naive CXCR3- CD8+ T cells from blood. Indicated subset: CD45RO-CCR7+CD27+CD95- naive CD8+ T cells lacking CXCR3 (TNR3-). This sequence was found in a human donor in good health. Some clones in this sample may be carry-over from other donors' samples. The CDR3 spells CSVEGLAQEQFF.